This T cell receptor beta chain is drawn from a study of shared clonotypes between healthy human individuals. In the authors' workflow: For the immunoSEQ data, sequences were junction-only without quality scores, so filtering differed. Profiled with immunoSEQ multiplex PCR; TCRdb holds only in-frame clones, not every one. V and J calls and clone size are those listed in that table; D and trimming were worked out from the DNA. The repertoire holds about 2.4 million clones, with more than 85% as singletons. Study results and caveats: Clonotype sharing among donors likely depends on sequencing depth. Rarefaction indicated that sorted-subset sequencing remained incomplete although depth was large.

Worth noting for this clone: The antigen remains undetermined.

From CD4+ cells came CD45RA+ naive and CD45RA-negative memory subsets. This receptor was taken from a young man in good health. Some clones in this sample may be carry-over from other donors' samples. The sample taken for sequencing was naive CD4+ T cells from PBMCs. Subset indicated: CD45RA+ positively selected.

CDR3 DNA sequence: TGTGCCAGCAGCTTAGGGTTAAAACAATGGGGGGGGTCCGGCTACACCTTC. Its translation: CASSLGLKQWGGSGYTF. V usage is TRBV7-2 and J usage is TRBJ1-2, with D tentatively TRBD1 (5 bases). With 1 base removed from V and 8 bases from J, the gap between germline ends came to 23 bases. Germline V gene data show CDR1 as SGHTA and CDR2 as FQGNSA. The length of the CDR3 is 17 residues.